This entry lists 29 T cell receptor beta chains sequenced from one sample in a study of blood T cell repertoires in COVID-19. Assay: immunoSEQ multiplex PCR; the TCRdb copy retains only in-frame clones and omits some. In the table there are 350,000 to 500,000 clones, around nine tenths of which are singletons. The sequencing input was PBMCs or T cells enriched from blood (not recorded which). All receptors derive from a woman aged 18 to 35 who had been exposed to COVID-19.

This sequence joins TRBV11-2 and TRBJ2-1, with 7 positions matching TRBD1. CDR3 length equals 13 residues. The germline CDR1 and CDR2 sequences are SGHAT and FQNNGV. Trimming at V came to 5 bases and at J to 12 bases, leaving 10 bases not matched to a gene. CDR3 region: CASSPSTGLGQFF. The CDR3 DNA sequence: TGTGCCAGCAGCCCCTCGACAGGGCTGGGGCAGTTCTTC. Full variable domain (missing parts from reference TRBV11-2 and TRBJ2-1): EAGVAQSPRYKIIEKRQSVAFWCNPISGHATLYWYQQILGQGPKLLIQFQNNGVVDDSQLPKDRFSAERLKGVDSTLKIQPAKLEDSAVYLCASSPSTGLGQFFGPGTRLTVL.

The chain uses TRBV4-2 and TRBJ1-5, with D perhaps TRBD1 (6 bases). Germline V gene lookup returns CDR1 LGHNA and CDR2 YNFKEQ. Between the trimmed V and J ends, which lost 0 bases and 7 bases, there was a span of 13 bases. This CDR3 contains 15 residues. Here the CDR3 reads CASSQEGHDNQPQHF. CDR3 bases: TGTGCCAGCAGCCAAGAGGGACACGACAACCAGCCCCAGCATTTT.

The rearrangement links TRBV7-2 to TRBJ2-7; D perhaps matches TRBD2 (6 bases). This CDR3 comprises 13 residues. The germline V and J ends were trimmed by 3 bases and 5 bases, with 11 bases remaining between them. Looked up from germline, CDR1 is SGHTA and CDR2 is FQGNSA. The CDR3 sequence: CASSLGGIHEQYF. The CDR3 region has the DNA TGTGCCAGCAGCTTGGGGGGTATCCACGAGCAGTACTTC.

The chain couples TRBV28 to TRBJ1-6; possible D gene TRBD1, 6 bases. Trimming left V 2 bases short and J 0 bases short, with 8 bases between. The germline V gene encodes CDR1 MDHEN and CDR2 SYDVKM. CDR3 length: 16 residues. CDR3 loop: CASSLTGSSYNSPLHF. The CDR3 nucleotides read TGTGCCAGCAGTTTAACAGGGAGCTCCTATAATTCACCCCTCCACTTT.

The rearrangement joins TRBV28 to TRBJ1-1; D remains unclear. V was shortened by 4 bases and J by 1 base, with 22 bases between the two germline ends. Per the germline V gene, CDR1 is MDHEN and CDR2 is SYDVKM. There are 18 residues in the CDR3. CDR3 nucleotides: TGTGCCAGCAGTTGGGCGGGGAGGTTTTCGGTTAGGAACACTGAAGCTTTCTTT. Translating gives CASSWAGRFSVRNTEAFF. Looking up the rest from reference TRBV28 and TRBJ1-1 gives the full variable domain: DVKVTQSSRYLVKRTGEKVFLECVQDMDHENMFWYRQDPGLGLRLIYFSYDVKMKEKGDIPEGYSVSREKKERFSLILESASTNQTSMYLCASSWAGRFSVRNTEAFFGQGTRLTVV.

A single count supports this clone. V is TRBV3-1 (or the pseudogene TRBV3-2) and J is TRBJ1-2; a weak D match, TRBD1 (5 bases). From germline, CDR1 is LGHDT and CDR2 YNNKEL (reference sequence). The ends were cut back, 5 bases at V and 6 bases at J, with 16 bases in the middle. CDR3 length: 14 amino acids. CDR3 loop: CASSKGQGEDGYTF. CDR3 DNA sequence: TGTGCCAGCAGCAAGGGGCAGGGCGAGGATGGCTACACCTTC.

The chain employs TRBV6-4 and TRBJ1-6; possibly TRBD1 for D (6 bases). V gave up 0 bases and J gave up 5 bases, with 11 bases separating them. The CDR3 has 16 residues. Germline CDR1 and CDR2: MRHNA and SNTAGT. This CDR3 reads CASSDSAGDNNSPLHF. The CDR3 DNA is TGTGCCAGCAGTGACTCAGCGGGGGACAATAATTCACCCCTCCACTTT.

This clone was detected a few times. Other DNA sequences from this sample encode an identical CDR3 as well. V gene TRBV18 combines with J gene TRBJ2-7; the D gene is possibly TRBD1 (5 bases). Germline loops: CDR1 KGHSH, CDR2 LQKENI. The CDR3 runs to 12 residues. V shed 3 bases and J shed 3 bases, with 6 bases lying between them. This chain's CDR3 is CASSPDSYEQYF. For the CDR3, the DNA is TGTGCCAGCTCACCCGACAGCTACGAGCAGTACTTC. Together with reference TRBV18 and TRBJ2-7, the CDR3 gives the full variable domain: NAGVMQNPRHLVRRRGQEARLRCSPMKGHSHVYWYRQLPEEGLKFMVYLQKENIIDESGMPKERFSAEFPKEGPSILRIQQVVRGDSAAYFCASSPDSYEQYFGPGTRLTVT.

The gene calls are TRBV28 and TRBJ1-1, with D possibly TRBD1 on 6 matching bases. V was shortened by 3 bases and J by 1 base, with 12 bases between the two germline ends. CDR1 and CDR2 from the germline V gene are MDHEN and SYDVKM. This CDR3 is 15 amino acids long. The chain's CDR3 is CASSFGGTTNTEAFF. In DNA form, the CDR3 reads TGTGCCAGCAGTTTTGGGGGCACTACGAACACTGAAGCTTTCTTT.

The V call is TRBV7-8, the J call TRBJ2-1; 8 bases are a match to TRBD2. Looked up from germline, CDR1 is SGHVS and CDR2 is FQNEAQ. J gave up 4 bases and V 6 bases, and 14 bases lay outside the gene matches. The CDR3 loop spans 17 amino acids. CDR3 DNA sequence: TGTGCCAGCAGATTAAGGTCCGCGGGAGGTCGGTACAATGAGCAGTTCTTC. It encodes CASRLRSAGGRYNEQFF.

The V gene is TRBV28, the J gene TRBJ2-7; D possibly corresponds to TRBD1 (6 bases). This CDR3 spans 15 amino acids. Trimming took 6 bases from V and 0 from J, leaving 15 bases between them. The V gene's germline CDR1 is MDHEN and CDR2 SYDVKM. The CDR3 here is CASSHQQGLSYEQYF. Here the CDR3 DNA reads TGTGCCAGCAGCCACCAACAGGGCCTCTCCTACGAGCAGTACTTC.

V and J are TRBV12-5 and TRBJ2-7; TRBD1 agrees at 8 bases. The germline V gene encodes CDR1 LGHNT and CDR2 FRNRAP. V lost 7 bases, J lost 5 bases, and 13 bases stayed unmatched. The CDR3 loop spans 15 amino acids. The CDR3 is CASDGTGQESHEQYF. The CDR3 bases are TGTGCTAGTGATGGGACGGGACAGGAATCCCACGAGCAGTACTTC.

The chain couples TRBV4-2 to TRBJ2-5; 12 bases line up with TRBD2. The CDR3 covers 17 residues. The trim removed 5 bases at V and 0 bases at J, leaving 7 bases unmatched. Per the germline V gene, CDR1 is LGHNA and CDR2 is YNFKEQ. CDR3: CASSNRLAGEYQETQYF. In nucleotides, the CDR3 is TGTGCCAGCAGCAACAGACTAGCGGGGGAGTACCAAGAGACCCAGTACTTC.

This rearrangement joins TRBV28 to TRBJ2-1; 10 nucleotides agree with TRBD2. This CDR3 comprises 17 residues. The germline gives CDR1 MDHEN, CDR2 SYDVKM. Germline trimming cut 0 bases from V and 8 bases from J; bases unmatched to any gene: 10. CDR3 residues: CASSLWEGLAGGYEQFF. The CDR3 bases are TGTGCCAGCAGTTTATGGGAAGGGTTAGCGGGAGGCTATGAGCAGTTCTTC.

J is TRBJ1-6 and V is TRBV28; perhaps TRBD1 as D (5 bases). There are 15 residues in the CDR3. V lost 6 bases and J 6 bases, leaving 15 bases between the germline ends. Germline V gene sequence: CDR1 MDHEN, CDR2 SYDVKM. The CDR3 bases are TGTGCCAGCAGGGGAACGGGGCGGGGTAATTCACCCCTCCACTTT. It translates to CASRGTGRGNSPLHF.

This clone came up once. The chain recombines TRBV19 with TRBJ2-1; TRBD2 matches 8 bases. V dropped 7 bases and J dropped 8; count of bases not matched to a gene: 7. The CDR3 sequence is 13 residues long. The V gene's germline CDR1 is LNHDA and CDR2 SQIVND (reference sequence). CDR3 amino acids: CASKPGGRDEQFF. The CDR3 nucleotides are TGTGCCAGTAAGCCGGGAGGGAGGGATGAGCAGTTCTTC.

The chain links TRBV4-1 to TRBJ1-2; 8 bases agree with TRBD1. Germline-derived CDR1 and CDR2 are MGHRA and YSYEKL. J was trimmed by 4 bases and V by 0 bases; bases with no gene match: 4. This CDR3 has 15 amino acids. CDR3: CASSQDTGQAYGYTF. CDR3 bases: TGCGCCAGCAGCCAAGATACGGGACAGGCCTATGGCTACACCTTC.

The chain employs TRBV18 and TRBJ2-3, with TRBD2 matching 14 bases. With 5 bases clipped from V and 5 bases from J, the junction kept 3 bases outside the gene matches. CDR3 size: 15 residues. Germline V lookup: CDR1 KGHSH, CDR2 LQKENI. As DNA, the CDR3 is TGTGCCAGCTCAAGACTAGCGGGGGGGCAAGATACGCAGTATTTT. This gives the protein CASSRLAGGQDTQYF.

CDR3 sequence reads: CASLLNQGEPQHF. CDR3 nucleotide sequence: TGTGCCAGTCTCCTAAACCAGGGGGAGCCCCAGCATTTT. The chain uses TRBV12-3 or TRBV12-4 and TRBJ1-5, with TRBD1 matching 7 bases. V trimming: 9 bases; J trimming: 8 bases; junction bases outside the gene matches: 10. CDR3 length equals 13 residues.

CDR3 region: CASSDTGGSNYGYTF. The CDR3 coding sequence is TGCGCCAGCTCGGATACGGGTGGGAGTAACTATGGCTACACCTTC. This rearrangement joins TRBV5-1 to TRBJ1-2; no definite D call. Trimming took off 7 bases at V and 1 base at J, with 17 bases between the two ends. CDR3 size: 15 residues. Germline V gene lookup returns CDR1 SGHRS and CDR2 YFSETQ.

This sequence joins TRBV28 and TRBJ1-3; D is ambiguous. Trimming pared 3 bases from V and 0 bases from J, leaving 6 bases between. This CDR3 spans 14 amino acids. The germline V gene has CDR1 MDHEN and CDR2 SYDVKM. The CDR3 here is CASSFKSSGNTIYF. The CDR3 DNA sequence: TGTGCCAGCAGTTTTAAGAGCTCTGGAAACACCATATATTTT. The full variable domain, its missing parts supplied by reference TRBV28 and TRBJ1-3, is DVKVTQSSRYLVKRTGEKVFLECVQDMDHENMFWYRQDPGLGLRLIYFSYDVKMKEKGDIPEGYSVSREKKERFSLILESASTNQTSMYLCASSFKSSGNTIYFGEGSWLTVV.

This sequence joins TRBV5-1 and TRBJ2-1; D is possibly TRBD1 (5 bases). V lost 4 bases and J lost 1, with 6 bases in between. There are 13 residues in the CDR3. Germline values: CDR1 SGHRS, CDR2 YFSETQ. Written as DNA, the CDR3 is TGCGCCAGCAGCCACAGGTCCTACAATGAGCAGTTCTTC. Translation: CASSHRSYNEQFF.

This clone showed up just once. The gene calls are TRBV18 and TRBJ1-2, with D maybe TRBD1 (5 bases). Germline lookup yields CDR1 KGHSH and CDR2 LQKENI. Trimming cost V 1 base and J 0 bases, with 12 bases left between them. The length of the CDR3 is 16 residues. The CDR3 DNA is TGTGCCAGCTCACCACTTACCAGGGTATCTAACTATGGCTACACCTTC. Translated: CASSPLTRVSNYGYTF.

The chain has TRBV6-5 and TRBJ1-1; D not certain. Deletions cut 6 bases from V and 0 bases from J, with 8 bases between. Per the germline V gene, CDR1 is MNHEY and CDR2 is SVGAGI. The CDR3 is 13 residues long. As DNA, the CDR3 is TGTGCCAGCAGCGGGATTATGAACACTGAAGCTTTCTTT. It encodes CASSGIMNTEAFF.

The chain has TRBV27 and TRBJ2-2; D remains unclear. Germline CDR1 MNHEY, CDR2 SMNVEV (reference sequence). The CDR3 covers 13 residues. Trimming left V 6 bases short and J 3 bases short, with 8 bases between. The CDR3 is CASSPSDTGELFF. The CDR3 bases are TGTGCCAGCAGCCCCTCCGACACCGGGGAGCTGTTTTTT.

This chain uses TRBV28 with TRBJ2-3; 10 bases are shared with TRBD1. Germline values: CDR1 MDHEN, CDR2 SYDVKM. The CDR3 sequence is 15 residues long. V lost 5 bases, J lost 6 bases, and 8 bases stayed unmatched. CDR3 in DNA: TGTGCCAGCAGTAAGGGACAGGGGAGTTTGGATACGCAGTATTTT. It encodes CASSKGQGSLDTQYF.

This rearrangement joins TRBV7-6 to TRBJ1-6; D gene uncertain. The germline gives CDR1 SGHVS, CDR2 FNYEAQ. The CDR3 contains 12 residues. The V gene lost 5 bases and the J gene lost 6 bases, with 5 bases spanning the gap. CDR3 loop: CASSTTNSPLHF. The CDR3 nucleotides are TGTGCCAGCAGCACAACTAATTCACCCCTCCACTTT.

The genes are TRBV28 and TRBJ1-4, with D possibly TRBD1 on 5 matching bases. Deletions cut 5 bases from V and 8 bases from J, with 21 bases between. Germline V CDR1 and CDR2: MDHEN, SYDVKM. This CDR3 has 16 amino acids. The CDR3 DNA sequence: TGTGCCAGCAGTCCCGTTTTCGTCAGGGTAGGGGAAAAACTGTTTTTT. Its protein product is CASSPVFVRVGEKLFF.

This sequence joins TRBV27 and TRBJ1-1; possibly TRBD1 for D (5 bases). Per the germline V gene, CDR1 is MNHEY and CDR2 is SMNVEV (reference sequence). V gave up 7 bases and J gave up 0 bases, with 12 bases separating them. This CDR3 comprises 14 residues. CDR3 nucleotide sequence: TGTGCCAGCAATTACGGAGGGGTGAACACTGAAGCTTTCTTT. Translating gives CASNYGGVNTEAFF.